This note documents a single T cell receptor beta chain sequence. These data belong to a study of shared clonotypes between healthy human individuals. Clones were sequenced by immunoSEQ multiplex PCR, and TCRdb holds only the in-frame ones, with some missing. The sample has about 1 million clones; 70% to 80% are singletons. The germline gives CDR1 SGHVS, CDR2 FQNEAQ. This CDR3 contains 14 residues. The V segment lost 4 bases and the J segment 4 bases; nucleotides outside the gene matches: 6. Sequenced sample: memory CD4+ T cells sorted from blood. Sample subset: CD45RA-negative fraction. The V call is TRBV7-8, the J call TRBJ2-7; 8 nucleotides agree with TRBD2. This TCR was sampled from a man aged 18 to 29 in good health. CDR3 sequence (DNA): TGTGCCAGCAGCTGGACTAGCTACGCTTACGAGCAGTACTTC. Protein product: CASSWTSYAYEQYF.